The clone carrying this T cell receptor (beta chain) was detected ten times or more. Its target is unknown. The CDR3 runs to 14 residues. The V end lost 0 bases, the J end lost 6 bases, and 10 bases lay between the germline ends. Germline V CDR1 and CDR2: SGHRS, YFSETQ. This sample was taken from a study of identical twins. Study-level findings and limits: Researchers caution that invariant MAIT and iNKT cells could partly confound zero-insertion analyses. Weaker excess twin sharing was seen among beta out-of-frame sequences. Insertions were fewer in abundant cord blood beta clonotypes, whereas memory repertoires showed none of this pattern.

TCRdb re-called the 5' RACE reads through MiXCR, storing one row per CDR3 protein. Among 1.5 million to 2 million distinct CDR3 sequences listed, around 29% were seen once. Sequencing used cord blood. This receptor was obtained from a newborn girl in good health. The rearrangement links TRBV5-1 to TRBJ2-1, with D maybe TRBD1 (5 bases). The CDR3 region has the DNA TGCGCCAGCAGCTTGGGACAGACCCCCAATGAGCAGTTCTTC. It translates to CASSLGQTPNEQFF. Supplemented by reference TRBV5-1 and TRBJ2-1, the full variable domain reads KAGVTQTPRYLIKTRGQQVTLSCSPISGHRSVSWYQQTPGQGLQFLFEYFSETQRNKGNFPGRFSGRQFSNSRSEMNVSTLELGDSALYLCASSLGQTPNEQFFGPGTRLTVL.